These T cell receptor beta chains were read from a single sample in a study of blood T cell dynamics during melanoma immunotherapy. Repertoires were generated with immunoSEQ multiplex PCR, while TCRdb's copy carries only in-frame clones and drops some. The profile shows 6,500 to 10,000 clones, 85% of them singletons. The sequences come from blood, collected from a patient treated with checkpoint blockade. The receptors shown here come from a human donor with melanoma. CDR3s include the opening cysteine and the closing phenylalanine or tryptophan. A D gene is named only where the DNA matches it firmly. Only some rows state a clone size, as once, few, many or a class for expanded clones.

V gene	clone size	J gene	D gene	CDR3 protein
TRBV7-6	-	TRBJ1-2	-	CASSSEQGGDYGYTF
TRBV7-9	-	TRBJ1-5	-	CASSPIEAGDQPQHF
TRBV23-1	-	TRBJ1-2	-	CASSPSDFYGYTF
TRBV11-2	-	TRBJ1-6	-	CASSFGLGGSSSYNSPLHF
TRBV5-4	-	TRBJ1-1	-	CATSLGGLNTEAFF
TRBV7-2	-	TRBJ1-1	-	CASSLLRGRGNTEAFF
TRBV6-6	-	TRBJ2-7	-	CASSSLDGFSSYEQYF
TRBV4-2	-	TRBJ2-7	-	CASSQAGVAGTHSYEQYF
TRBV29-1	-	TRBJ2-7	TRBD2	CSVGSGEGGEQYF
TRBV7-2	-	TRBJ1-3	-	CASSLRSQTKGNTIYF
TRBV9	-	TRBJ2-7	-	CASSVEDSYEQYF
TRBV28	-	TRBJ1-1	TRBD1	CASSLRGPSVTEAFF
TRBV7-8	-	TRBJ2-5	-	CASSLATGRWETQYF
TRBV5-8	-	TRBJ2-7	-	CASTLLGFSYEQYF
TRBV2	few	TRBJ2-7	TRBD2	CASSGLAGTYEQYF
TRBV5-1	-	TRBJ1-4	TRBD1	CASSSTGALYEKLFF
TRBV5-6	-	TRBJ2-7	TRBD2	CASSLVGLAARYEQYF
TRBV19	-	TRBJ2-1	-	CASSIVSGNGEQFF
TRBV13	-	-	TRBD2	CASSLAGGRLSSYEQYF
TRBV10-2	-	TRBJ2-3	-	CASSPSTDRTDTQYF
TRBV2	-	TRBJ2-5	TRBD2	CASSEASREGARPGRGTQYF
TRBV25-1	-	TRBJ1-2	-	CASSELTDVFRGYTF
TRBV6-1	-	TRBJ1-5	-	CASSDQGREAQPQHF
TRBV19	-	TRBJ1-5	TRBD1	CASSVGSRQGKERQPQHF
TRBV6-1	-	TRBJ2-1	-	CASSDNPLVNEQFF
TRBV2	-	TRBJ2-5	-	CASRLQGVGVETQYF
TRBV27	once	TRBJ1-6	-	CASREPGAVNSPLHF
TRBV2	-	TRBJ1-5	TRBD1	CASSGTGGEDQPQHF
TRBV14	-	TRBJ2-7	TRBD1	CASSRTGTYEQYF
TRBV27	-	TRBJ1-5	TRBD1	CASSFGQANQPQHF
TRBV5-1	once	TRBJ2-7	-	CASSLVLAGEQYF
TRBV9	-	TRBJ2-7	-	CASSVDPVSSYEQYF
TRBV27	-	-	-	CASSLGRRYEQYF
TRBV21-1	-	TRBJ2-7	-	CASSKKCRDPGLRGYYYYEQYF
TRBV5-1	-	TRBJ1-1	TRBD1	CASSPFGTGEAFF
TRBV7-2	-	TRBJ1-1	-	CASSFGLPNTEAFF
TRBV4-2	-	TRBJ1-5	-	CASSQDRTVSNQPQHF
TRBV20-1	-	TRBJ1-1	-	CSALKNTEAFF
TRBV19	few	TRBJ1-3	-	CASSIRVSAGNTIYF
TRBV5-6	-	TRBJ2-7	-	CASSLRGGQSREQYF
TRBV27	-	TRBJ2-7	-	CASSFRANYEQYF
TRBV11-2	-	TRBJ2-7	-	CASSVEAAYAQYF
TRBV28	once	TRBJ1-3	-	CASSPPGGSGNTIYF
TRBV28	-	TRBJ1-3	-	CASSPWGGLSGNTIYF
TRBV6-1	-	TRBJ1-1	TRBD1	CASSEYTGGRTEAFF
TRBV28	-	TRBJ1-6	-	CASHWGGSAKTDNSPLHF